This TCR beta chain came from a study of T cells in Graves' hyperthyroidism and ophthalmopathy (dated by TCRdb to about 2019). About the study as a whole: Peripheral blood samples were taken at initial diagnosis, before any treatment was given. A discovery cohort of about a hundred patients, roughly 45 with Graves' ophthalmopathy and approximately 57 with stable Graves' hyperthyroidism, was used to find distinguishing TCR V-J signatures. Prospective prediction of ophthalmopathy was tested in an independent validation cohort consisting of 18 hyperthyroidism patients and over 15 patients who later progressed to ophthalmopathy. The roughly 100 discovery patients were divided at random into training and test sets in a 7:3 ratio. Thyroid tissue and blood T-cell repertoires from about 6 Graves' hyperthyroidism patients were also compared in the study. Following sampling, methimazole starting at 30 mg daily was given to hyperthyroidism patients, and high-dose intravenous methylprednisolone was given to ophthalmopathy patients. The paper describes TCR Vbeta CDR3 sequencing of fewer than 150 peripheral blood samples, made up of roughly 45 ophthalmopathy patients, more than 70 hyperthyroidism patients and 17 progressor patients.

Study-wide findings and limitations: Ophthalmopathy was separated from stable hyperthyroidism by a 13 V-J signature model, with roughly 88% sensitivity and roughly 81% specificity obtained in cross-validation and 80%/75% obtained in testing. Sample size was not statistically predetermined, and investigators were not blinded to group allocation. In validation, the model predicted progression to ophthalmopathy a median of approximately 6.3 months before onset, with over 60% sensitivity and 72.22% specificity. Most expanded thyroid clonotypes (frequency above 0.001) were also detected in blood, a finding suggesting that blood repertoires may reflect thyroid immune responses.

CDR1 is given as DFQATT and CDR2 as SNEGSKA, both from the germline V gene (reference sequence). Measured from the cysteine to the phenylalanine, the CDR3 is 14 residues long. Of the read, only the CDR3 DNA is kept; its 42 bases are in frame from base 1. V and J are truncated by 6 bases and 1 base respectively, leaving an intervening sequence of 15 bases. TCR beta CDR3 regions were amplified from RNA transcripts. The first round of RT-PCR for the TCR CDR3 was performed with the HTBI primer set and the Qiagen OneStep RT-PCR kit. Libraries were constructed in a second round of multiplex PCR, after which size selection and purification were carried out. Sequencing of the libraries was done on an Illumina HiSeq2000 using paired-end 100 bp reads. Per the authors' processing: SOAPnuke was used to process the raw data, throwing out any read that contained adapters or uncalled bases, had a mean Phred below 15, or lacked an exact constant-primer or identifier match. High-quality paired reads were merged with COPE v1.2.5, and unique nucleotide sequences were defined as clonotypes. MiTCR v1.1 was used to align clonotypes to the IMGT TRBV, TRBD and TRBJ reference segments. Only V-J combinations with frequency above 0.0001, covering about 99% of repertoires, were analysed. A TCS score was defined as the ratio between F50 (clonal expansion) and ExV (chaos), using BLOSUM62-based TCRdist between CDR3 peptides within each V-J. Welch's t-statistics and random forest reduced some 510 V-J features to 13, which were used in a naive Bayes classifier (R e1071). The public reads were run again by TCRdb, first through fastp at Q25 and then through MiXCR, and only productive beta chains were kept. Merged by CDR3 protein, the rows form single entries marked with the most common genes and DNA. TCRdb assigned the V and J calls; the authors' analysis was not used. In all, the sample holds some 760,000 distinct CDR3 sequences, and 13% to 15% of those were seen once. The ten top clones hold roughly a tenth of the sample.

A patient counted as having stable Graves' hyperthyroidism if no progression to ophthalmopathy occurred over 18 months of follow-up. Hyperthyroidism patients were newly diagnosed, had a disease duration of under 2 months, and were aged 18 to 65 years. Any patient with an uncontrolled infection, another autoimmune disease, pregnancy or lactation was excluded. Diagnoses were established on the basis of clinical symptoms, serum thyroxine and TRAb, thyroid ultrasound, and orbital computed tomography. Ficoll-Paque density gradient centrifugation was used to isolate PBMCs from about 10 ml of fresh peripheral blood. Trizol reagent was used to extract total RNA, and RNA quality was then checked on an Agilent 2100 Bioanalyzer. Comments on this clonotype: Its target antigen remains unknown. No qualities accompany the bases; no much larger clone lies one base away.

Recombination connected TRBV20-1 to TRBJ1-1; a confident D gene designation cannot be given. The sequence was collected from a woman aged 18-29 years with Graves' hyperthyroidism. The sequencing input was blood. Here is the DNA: TGCAGTGCCTACATGAGTAGAGGGAACACTGAAGCTTTCTTT. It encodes CSAYMSRGNTEAFF.